This entry lists 28 T cell receptor beta chains sequenced from one sample in a study of patients with pleural tuberculosis. A single record per CDR3 protein comes from TCRdb applying MiXCR to the reads. Here the sample spans around 50,000 distinct CDR3 sequences, around 7% being singletons. The receptor set was obtained from a human donor with pleural tuberculosis.

This clonotype has ten or more counts. The J gene is TRBJ1-2, the V gene TRBV24-1; TRBD1 might be the D (5 bases). V was clipped by 4 bases and J by 3 bases, with 11 bases between them. The CDR3 consists of 14 residues. Germline V CDR1 and CDR2: KGHDR, SFDVKD. CDR3 nucleotide sequence: TGTGCCACCAGTGAACCGGGGGGTCACTATGGCTACACCTTC. Its protein is CATSEPGGHYGYTF.

This clonotype was detected only a few times. The rearrangement links TRBV18 to TRBJ1-6, with D hard to call. Trimming pared 2 bases from V and 7 bases from J, leaving 6 bases between. CDR1 and CDR2 from the germline V gene are KGHSH and LQKENI. CDR3 size: 13 residues. CDR3 amino acids: CASSPSPNSPLHF. CDR3 coding DNA: TGTGCCAGCTCACCAAGTCCCAATTCACCCCTCCACTTT.

The rearrangement links TRBV19 to TRBJ2-7, with D tentatively TRBD2 (5 bases). In germline, CDR1 is LNHDA, CDR2 SQIVND (reference sequence). CDR3 length: 14 residues. V lost 3 bases and J 0 bases, leaving 9 bases between the germline ends. The CDR3 bases are TGTGCCAGTAGTATGCGGAGGAACTCCTACGAGCAGTACTTC. Translated, it gives CASSMRRNSYEQYF.

This clonotype was detected many times. The rearrangement links TRBV12-3 or TRBV12-4 to TRBJ1-1; D unclear. The CDR3 is 15 amino acids. Trimming took off 3 bases at V and 0 bases at J, with 11 bases between the two ends. This CDR3 reads CASSFPRWLNTEAFF. For the CDR3, the DNA is TGTGCCAGCAGTTTTCCCAGATGGTTGAACACTGAAGCTTTCTTT.

This clonotype was counted at least ten times. The chain employs TRBV28 and TRBJ1-1, with D tentatively TRBD1 (6 bases). Germline V gives CDR1 MDHEN, CDR2 SYDVKM. The CDR3 runs 17 residues. Trimming left V 1 base short and J 0 bases short, with 15 bases between. The CDR3 is CASSLFRDTTMNTEAFF. CDR3 sequence (DNA): TGTGCCAGCAGTTTATTTAGGGACACTACTATGAACACTGAAGCTTTCTTT.

This clonotype was recorded many times. The V and J genes are TRBV6-2 or TRBV6-3 and TRBJ2-7; D call uncertain. The V gene lost 2 bases and the J gene lost 6 bases, with 14 bases spanning the gap. Germline loops: CDR1 MNHEY, CDR2 SVGEGT. This CDR3 spans 14 amino acids. In DNA, the CDR3 is TGTGCCAGCAGTTACGAGCGTCGGCCTGTCGAGCAGTACTTC. This codes for CASSYERRPVEQYF.

This clonotype was detected ten times or more. The V gene is TRBV20-1, the J gene TRBJ2-1; 7 bases are shared with TRBD2. Germline-derived CDR1 and CDR2 are DFQATT and SNEGSKA (reference sequence). J lost 8 bases, V lost 3 bases, and 16 bases had no gene match. The length of the CDR3 is 16 residues. CDR3 sequence reads: CSARGRAGVNIDEQFF. DNA of the CDR3: TGCAGTGCTAGGGGTAGGGCGGGAGTAAATATTGATGAGCAGTTCTTC.

This clonotype was seen repeatedly, ten times or more. The CDR3 region has the DNA TGTGCCAGCAGTTACTCCCCAGGCCAGGGGCAAGAGACCCAGTACTTC. This codes for CASSYSPGQGQETQYF. The V and J genes are TRBV6-2 or TRBV6-3 and TRBJ2-5, with D tentatively TRBD1 (6 bases). The CDR3 length is 16 residues. Germline V gene lookup returns CDR1 MNHEY and CDR2 SVGEGT. Trimming removed 0 bases at V and 2 bases at J, with 13 bases between.

This clonotype was picked up a small number of times. The rearrangement joins TRBV9 to TRBJ2-3; D remains ambiguous. Trimming removed 1 base from V and 3 bases from J, with 9 bases in between. This CDR3 is built from 14 residues. Germline V gene data show CDR1 as SGDLS and CDR2 as YYNGEE. The chain's CDR3 is CASSVTSRTDTQYF. DNA of the CDR3: TGTGCCAGCAGCGTAACCTCACGTACAGATACGCAGTATTTT.

This clonotype was recorded at least ten times. V gene TRBV2 combines with J gene TRBJ1-2, with TRBD1 matching 7 bases. From germline, CDR1 is SNHLY and CDR2 FYNNEI. The CDR3 contains 14 residues. The V and J ends lost 5 bases and 3 bases, in that order; junction bases with no gene match: 6. Here the CDR3 reads CASSWIGTDYGYTF. In DNA, the CDR3 is TGTGCCAGCAGTTGGATCGGGACAGACTATGGCTACACCTTC.

This clonotype is classed as medium-sized. The rearrangement uses TRBV20-1 and TRBJ2-5; D gene uncertain. V lost 1 base to trimming and J lost 4 bases, with 7 bases between them. The CDR3 length is 12 residues. Looked up from germline, CDR1 is DFQATT and CDR2 is SNEGSKA (reference sequence). This chain's CDR3 is CSARARLETQYF. The DNA of the CDR3 is TGCAGTGCTAGAGCCAGATTAGAGACCCAGTACTTC.

Worth noting for this clonotype: A much more abundant neighbour one base away suggests this may be a read error. The gene calls are TRBV19 and TRBJ2-2; a possible D gene is TRBD2 (6 bases). The CDR3 runs 17 residues. Germline V gene data show CDR1 as LNHDA and CDR2 as SQIVND (reference sequence). CDR3 region: CASSMNMRDGNTGKLFF. The CDR3 coding sequence is TGTGCCAGTAGTATGAATATGCGGGACGGGAACACCGGGAAGCTGTTTTTT.

This clonotype was found many times. J is TRBJ1-1 and V is TRBV28, with 7 bases identical to TRBD1. CDR1 MDHEN and CDR2 SYDVKM come from the germline V gene. Trimming removed 6 bases from V and 4 bases from J; junction bases left unmatched: 8. The CDR3 is 14 amino acids. The CDR3 protein is CASRDSGQLTEAFF. The CDR3 DNA is TGTGCCAGCAGGGATTCGGGACAGCTCACTGAAGCTTTCTTT.

This clonotype was detected many times. The J gene is TRBJ1-1, the V gene TRBV6-1; possibly TRBD1 for D (6 bases). From germline, CDR1 is MNHNS and CDR2 SASEGT. Trimming removed 3 bases from V and 4 bases from J, with 9 bases in between. CDR3 length equals 13 residues. CDR3 in DNA: TGTGCCAGCAGTGAGGACAGACGCACTGAAGCTTTCTTT. Translation: CASSEDRRTEAFF.

This clonotype came up many times. The chain couples TRBV4-1 to TRBJ1-5, with D unresolved. V was trimmed by 0 bases and J by 7 bases, leaving 7 bases between them. Per the germline V gene, CDR1 is MGHRA and CDR2 is YSYEKL. The CDR3 has 13 residues. The DNA for the CDR3 is TGCGCCAGCAGCCAAGATCGGTGGCAGCCCCAGCATTTT. Its translation is CASSQDRWQPQHF.

On this clonotype: The junction departs from the called germline gene at one end, perhaps through a read error. The genes are TRBV7-9 and TRBJ2-5; D unresolved. The germline gives CDR1 SEHNR, CDR2 FQNEAQ (reference sequence). This CDR3 is 11 amino acids long. The CDR3 DNA reads as TGTGCCAGCAGACTTCAAGGGACCCAGTACTTC. It translates to CASRLQGTQYF.

V gene TRBV5-1 combines with J gene TRBJ2-3; perhaps TRBD1 as D (5 bases). Trimming took off 4 bases at V and 0 bases at J, with 12 bases between the two ends. Looked up from germline, CDR1 is SGHRS and CDR2 is YFSETQ. The CDR3 sequence is 15 residues long. CDR3 residues: CASSAGFVSTDTQYF. CDR3 nucleotides: TGCGCCAGCAGCGCAGGGTTCGTTAGCACAGATACGCAGTATTTT.

This clonotype was recorded many times. V and J are TRBV6-2 or TRBV6-3 and TRBJ1-5; tentative D call: TRBD1 (6 bases). CDR3 length equals 13 residues. CDR1 is MNHEY and CDR2 is SVGEGT in the germline V gene. V lost 4 bases, J lost 5 bases, and 9 bases lay in between. The CDR3 spells CASSSTGYQPQHF. As DNA, the CDR3 is TGTGCCAGCAGTTCCACAGGGTATCAGCCCCAGCATTTT.

This sequence joins TRBV19 and TRBJ1-1; D gene ambiguous. With 4 bases removed from V and 5 bases from J, the gap between germline ends came to 11 bases. The CDR3 runs 13 residues. Germline CDR1 reads LNHDA; CDR2 reads SQIVND (reference sequence). The CDR3 coding sequence is TGTGCCAGTAGTACCCGCCTGGCAACTGAAGCTTTCTTT. This sequence encodes CASSTRLATEAFF.

The CDR3 protein is CASSLELAGGSVETQYF. The CDR3 nucleotides are TGTGCCAGCAGCTTGGAACTAGCGGGAGGAAGCGTAGAGACCCAGTACTTC. V and J are TRBV5-4 and TRBJ2-5; 12 bases line up with TRBD2. J lost 4 bases, V lost 0 bases, and 7 bases had no gene match. This CDR3 spans 17 amino acids. Germline V CDR1 and CDR2: SGHNT, YYREEE (reference sequence).

This chain links TRBV5-4 with TRBJ2-7; no firm D call. The germline V gene has CDR1 SGHNT and CDR2 YYREEE (reference sequence). Trimming shortened V by 1 base and J by 4 bases, and 6 bases separated the two germline ends. The CDR3 is made up of 12 amino acids. Here the CDR3 DNA reads TGTGCCAGCAGCTTGAATGGGTACGAGCAGTACGTC. It is translated as CASSLNGYEQYV.

This clonotype has ten or more counts. The CDR3 spells CATSRDRDRGNQPQHF. CDR3 nucleotides: TGTGCCACCAGCAGAGATCGCGACAGGGGCAATCAGCCCCAGCATTTT. The chain has TRBV15 and TRBJ1-5; 7 nucleotides align to TRBD1. The J segment lost 2 bases and the V segment lost 0 bases, leaving 4 bases of the junction unmatched. This CDR3 region has 16 residues. The germline gives CDR1 LNHNV, CDR2 YYDKDF (reference sequence). The entire variable domain, with the rest obtained from reference TRBV15 and TRBJ1-5, is as follows: DAMVIQNPRYQVTQFGKPVTLSCSQTLNHNVMYWYQQKSSQAPKLLFHYYDKDFNNEADTPDNFQSRRPNTSFCFLDIRSPGLGDTAMYLCATSRDRDRGNQPQHFGDGTRLSIL.

This clonotype was detected many times. The chain couples TRBV11-2 to TRBJ2-7, with D tentatively TRBD2 (6 bases). CDR1 is SGHAT, CDR2 FQNNGV, per germline. Deletions cut 1 base from V and 7 bases from J, with 17 bases between. This CDR3 has 15 amino acids. The CDR3 sequence is CASSLGPGGGGEQYF. CDR3 sequence (DNA): TGTGCCAGCAGCTTAGGTCCAGGCGGAGGAGGGGAGCAGTACTTC.

This clonotype appeared many times. This chain connects TRBV20-1 to TRBJ2-5; 9 nucleotides line up with TRBD1. In germline, CDR1 is DFQATT, CDR2 SNEGSKA (reference sequence). The J segment lost 2 bases and the V segment lost 1 base, leaving 8 bases of the junction unmatched. This CDR3 region has 16 residues. The CDR3 region is CSARATGTGWQETQYF. CDR3 coding DNA: TGCAGTGCTAGAGCTACCGGGACAGGGTGGCAAGAGACCCAGTACTTC.

This clonotype occurred a few times. The chain uses TRBV12-3 or TRBV12-4 and TRBJ2-1, with D unresolved. Trimming pared 1 base from V and 5 bases from J, leaving 9 bases between. This CDR3 spans 14 amino acids. The CDR3: CASSLGSVDNEQFF. CDR3 nucleotide sequence: TGTGCCAGCAGTTTAGGGAGCGTAGACAATGAGCAGTTCTTC.

This clonotype came up many times. The CDR3 DNA reads as TGTGCCATCAGTGACGAACTGGATATCGGGACCCAGTACTTC. Translating it yields CAISDELDIGTQYF. The chain has TRBV10-3 and TRBJ2-5; D gene uncertain. This CDR3 spans 14 amino acids. Germline CDR1 is ENHRY and CDR2 is SYGVKD. Trimming shortened V by 3 bases and J by 7 bases, and 15 bases separated the two germline ends.

This clonotype was counted many times. The chain combines TRBV27 with TRBJ2-7; 7 bases agree with TRBD2. With V trimmed by 5 bases and J by 6 bases, 7 bases remained unmatched. The CDR3 length is 13 residues. Germline CDR1 reads MNHEY; CDR2 reads SMNVEV (reference sequence). CDR3 coding DNA: TGTGCCAGCAGTAGGCGGGAGTACACCGAGCAGTACTTC. Translating gives CASSRREYTEQYF.

A few counts support this clonotype. The chain joins TRBV29-1 to TRBJ1-1; no clear D gene. The germline V gene encodes CDR1 SQVTM and CDR2 ANQGSEA. Trimming left V 7 bases short and J 0 bases short, with 6 bases between. The CDR3 has 11 amino acids. The chain's CDR3 is CSAQVNTEAFF. CDR3 DNA: TGCAGCGCTCAGGTGAACACTGAAGCTTTCTTT.